This TCR beta chain was profiled in a study of monozygotic twins with inflammatory bowel disease (dated by TCRdb to the late 2010s). A note on the overall study: The full study comprised 28 monozygotic twin pairs: nine German pairs (four IBD-concordant, five IBD-discordant) and 19 IBD-discordant Danish pairs. Within discordant pairs, disease-associated traits were sought mainly by comparing IBD patients with their genetically identical healthy co-twins. Each individual had, on average, about 151 000 unique TCRalpha sequences and 181 000 unique TCRbeta sequences available for analysis. What the research found in general, with its limitations: Repertoire similarity did not differ between concordant and discordant twins, possibly due to limited statistical power. Compared with healthy twins, IBD patients had fewer clonotypes in common with other individuals, a difference most pronounced in patients showing signs of disease activity. Because patients were on differing immunosuppressive treatments, the repertoires may have picked up extra background noise and inter-individual variability. A decrease in TCRbeta repertoire diversity, as measured by inverse Simpson index, was observed in IBD patients compared with their healthy co-twins. Different T cell subtypes could not be distinguished in the analysis. The results gave no support for a single strong signal or clonotype linked to IBD.

Libraries were constructed by 5' RACE. The input for every TCR library was 3,500 to 4,000 ng of total RNA. cDNA was synthesized with SMARTScribe reverse transcriptase in eight separate reactions per sample. During cDNA synthesis, template switching introduced unique molecular identifiers that contained a 6-nucleotide sample barcode. Two nested PCRs of about 16 and 10 cycles amplified the TCRalpha and TCRbeta cDNA, and bead purification followed each PCR. Before amplification, cDNA was treated with uracil DNA-glycosylase and purified using the QIAquick PCR purification kit. The second PCR was the step at which Illumina TruSeq-compatible adapters and sample-specific barcodes were added. TapeStation and Qubit were used to check library quality and concentration, and 5 ng of each library was pooled. The pooled libraries were sequenced with 2 x 100 bp reads and custom sequencing primers on an Illumina HiSeq2500 single-index Rapid Run. The authors' analysis ran thus. MiGEC version 1.2.6 was used for UMI-based consensus assembly to correct PCR and sequencing errors. MiXCR version 2.1.1 was used to carry out V(D)J alignment, clonotype assembly and CDR3 extraction. To normalise gene usage, clonotype sharing and MAIT/NKT TCR abundance, the analysis used the top 1000, 10 000 and 20 000 clonotypes per sample. After downsampling to 27 000 UMIs, diversity was calculated as the inverse Simpson index using the vegan R package. Paired Mann-Whitney U tests on discordant twin pairs were used, with Benjamini-Hochberg multiple-testing correction. TCRdb reprocessed the public reads and reports one entry per CDR3 protein sequence, without DNA. The V and J calls were not made by the authors but by TCRdb's processing. The table held for this sample gives 420,000 or so distinct CDR3 sequences. The ten largest clonotypes hold 2% to 3% of the sample.

As concerns this clonotype: Its antigen specificity is not known.

From each donor, a roughly 2.5 ml peripheral blood sample was collected into PAXgene tubes and stored at -80 degrees C. Total RNA was isolated from whole blood with the PAXgene blood miRNA kit on an automated QIAcube, without T cell sorting. Peripheral blood from monozygotic twin pairs who were concordant or discordant for inflammatory bowel disease underwent deep TCRalpha and TCRbeta repertoire profiling using unique molecular barcoding. Smoking habits were recorded for all twin pairs, with individuals classified as current, former or never smokers. The sequencing sample was made of blood. This TCR was sampled from a human donor with ulcerative colitis or Crohn's disease, or a healthy co-twin of an affected twin (not recorded which).

The CDR3 here reads CSASVVGETQYF. The chain is encoded by TRBV29-1 joined to TRBJ2-5. Including the terminal cysteine and phenylalanine, the CDR3 comprises 12 residues. The DNA sequence is not available. The germline V gene yields SQVTM for CDR1 and ANQGSEA for CDR2. With the rest looked up from the reference TRBV29-1 and TRBJ2-5 genes rather than sequenced, the full variable domain is SAVISQKPSRDICQRGTSLTIQCQVDSQVTMMFWYRQQPGQSLTLIATANQGSEATYESGFVIDKFPISRPNLTFSTLTVSNMSPEDSSIYLCSASVVGETQYFGPGTRLLVL.